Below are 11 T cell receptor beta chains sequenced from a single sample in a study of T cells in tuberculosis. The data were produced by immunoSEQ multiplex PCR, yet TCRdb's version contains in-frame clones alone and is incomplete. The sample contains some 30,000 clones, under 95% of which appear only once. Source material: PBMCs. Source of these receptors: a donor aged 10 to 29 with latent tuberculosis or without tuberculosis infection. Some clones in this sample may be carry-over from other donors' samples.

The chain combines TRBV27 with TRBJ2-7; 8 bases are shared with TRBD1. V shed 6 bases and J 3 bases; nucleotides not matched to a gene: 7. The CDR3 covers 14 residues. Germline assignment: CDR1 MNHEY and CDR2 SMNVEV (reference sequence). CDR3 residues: CASSMGTGHYEQYF. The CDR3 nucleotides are TGTGCCAGCAGCATGGGGACAGGACACTACGAGCAGTACTTC.

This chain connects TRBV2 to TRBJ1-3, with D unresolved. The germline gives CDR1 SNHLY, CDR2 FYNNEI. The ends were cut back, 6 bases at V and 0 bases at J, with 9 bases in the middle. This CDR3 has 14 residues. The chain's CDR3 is CASRQQSSGNTIYF. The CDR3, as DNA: TGTGCCAGCAGACAGCAGAGCTCTGGAAACACCATATATTTT.

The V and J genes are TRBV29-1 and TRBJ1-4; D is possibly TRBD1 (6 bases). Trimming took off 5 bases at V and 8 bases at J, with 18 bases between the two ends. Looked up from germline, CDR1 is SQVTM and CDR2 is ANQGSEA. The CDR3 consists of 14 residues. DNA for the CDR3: TGCAGCGTTAGCAGGGGCGGGGGTTGGGAAAAACTGTTTTTT. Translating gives CSVSRGGGWEKLFF. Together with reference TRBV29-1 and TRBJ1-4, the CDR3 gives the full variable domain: SAVISQKPSRDICQRGTSLTIQCQVDSQVTMMFWYRQQPGQSLTLIATANQGSEATYESGFVIDKFPISRPNLTFSTLTVSNMSPEDSSIYLCSVSRGGGWEKLFFGSGTQLSVL.

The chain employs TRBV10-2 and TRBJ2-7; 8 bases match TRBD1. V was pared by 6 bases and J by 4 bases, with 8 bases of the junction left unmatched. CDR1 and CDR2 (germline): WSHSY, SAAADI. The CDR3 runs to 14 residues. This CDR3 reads CASRDGQGPYEQYF. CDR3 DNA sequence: TGCGCCAGCAGAGACGGACAGGGACCGTACGAGCAGTACTTC.

For the CDR3, the DNA is TGTGCCAGCAGCTTAAAGGGAGGGATATCCTCTGGGGCCAACGTCCTGACTTTC. This gives the protein CASSLKGGISSGANVLTF. The V call is TRBV11-2, the J call TRBJ2-6; 7 nucleotides agree with TRBD2. The CDR3 has 18 residues. Germline V gene sequence: CDR1 SGHAT, CDR2 FQNNGV. Losses at the gene ends were 2 bases for V and 0 bases for J; bases not matched to a gene: 7.

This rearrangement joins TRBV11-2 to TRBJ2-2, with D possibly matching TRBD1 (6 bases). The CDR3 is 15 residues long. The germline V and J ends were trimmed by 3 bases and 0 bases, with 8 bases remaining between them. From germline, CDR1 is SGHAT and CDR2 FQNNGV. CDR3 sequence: CASSLTGTNTGELFF. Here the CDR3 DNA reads TGTGCCAGCAGCTTGACAGGCACGAACACCGGGGAGCTGTTTTTT.

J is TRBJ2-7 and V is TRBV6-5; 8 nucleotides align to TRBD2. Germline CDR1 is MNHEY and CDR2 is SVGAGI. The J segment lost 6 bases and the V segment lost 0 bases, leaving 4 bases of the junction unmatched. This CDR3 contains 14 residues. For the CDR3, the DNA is TGTGCCAGCAGTTACTCCGGGACTAGTTTCGAGCAGTACTTC. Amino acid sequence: CASSYSGTSFEQYF.

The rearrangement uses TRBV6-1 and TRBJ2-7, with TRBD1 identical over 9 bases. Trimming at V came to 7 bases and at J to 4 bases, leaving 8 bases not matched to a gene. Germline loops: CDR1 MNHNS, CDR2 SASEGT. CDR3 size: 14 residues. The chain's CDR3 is CASTKGQGGYEQYF. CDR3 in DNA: TGTGCCAGCACCAAGGGACAGGGAGGGTACGAGCAGTACTTC.

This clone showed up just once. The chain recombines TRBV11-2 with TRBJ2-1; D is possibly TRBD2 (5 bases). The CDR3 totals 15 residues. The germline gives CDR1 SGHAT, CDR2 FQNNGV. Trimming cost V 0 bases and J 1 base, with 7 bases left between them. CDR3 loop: CASSLDRGSYNEQFF. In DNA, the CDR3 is TGTGCCAGCAGCTTAGATCGGGGATCCTACAATGAGCAGTTCTTC.

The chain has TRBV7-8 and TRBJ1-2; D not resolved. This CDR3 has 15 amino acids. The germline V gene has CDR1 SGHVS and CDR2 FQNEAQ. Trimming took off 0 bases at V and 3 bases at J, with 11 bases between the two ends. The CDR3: CASSLAAEVYYGYTF. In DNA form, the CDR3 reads TGTGCCAGCAGCTTAGCTGCCGAGGTTTACTATGGCTACACCTTC. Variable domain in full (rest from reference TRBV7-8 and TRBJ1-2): GAGVSQSPRYKVAKRGQDVALRCDPISGHVSLFWYQQALGQGPEFLTYFQNEAQLDKSGLPSDRFFAERPEGSVSTLKIQRTQQEDSAVYLCASSLAAEVYYGYTFGSGTRLTVV.

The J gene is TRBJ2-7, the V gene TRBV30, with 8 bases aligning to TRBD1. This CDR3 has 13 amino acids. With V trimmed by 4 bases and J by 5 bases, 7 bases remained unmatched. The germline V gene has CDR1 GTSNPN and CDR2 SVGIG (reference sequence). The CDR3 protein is CAWTNPGGHEQYF. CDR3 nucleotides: TGTGCCTGGACAAATCCAGGGGGCCACGAGCAGTACTTC.